Listed below are T cell receptor beta chains from one sample, sequenced in a study of patients and donors after allogeneic stem cell transplantation. Each CDR3 protein gets one entry after TCRdb re-called the RT-PCR reads with MiXCR. Of approximately 410,000 distinct CDR3 sequences detected, more than 15% appear once; the ten largest clones hold roughly 7%. The sample consisted of blood, either unsorted or a sorted T cell fraction (not recorded which). These receptor sequences come from a human donor who was either an allogeneic HSCT recipient or a stem cell or donor lymphocyte infusion donor (not recorded which). It is not recorded whose cells these are; they may come from a transplant donor. Each CDR3 is given with its conserved first and last residue. The order of the fields is clone size, J gene, V gene, D gene, CDR3 protein, CDR3 DNA. D genes are given only for firm matches. Clone size appears in some rows only: once, few, many, or a class for an expanded clone.

many TRBJ1-1 TRBV11-2 NA CASSLDRGAEAFF TGTGCCAGCAGCTTAGATAGGGGTGCTGAAGCTTTCTTT
few TRBJ2-7 TRBV12-3/TRBV12-4 NA CASSRLIYEQYF TGTGCCAGCAGTCGCCTAATCTACGAGCAGTACTTC
few TRBJ1-1 TRBV5-1 NA CASSLVQSGGTEAFF TGCGCCAGCAGCTTGGTACAGTCGGGGGGCACTGAAGCTTTCTTT
few TRBJ2-1 TRBV11-3 NA CASSLIGTHRDEQFF TGTGCCAGCAGCTTAATCGGGACTCACCGTGATGAGCAGTTCTTC
NA TRBJ1-2 TRBV6-2/TRBV6-3 NA CASTHGDYGYTF TGTGCCAGCACCCACGGGGACTATGGCTACACCTTC
once TRBJ2-7 TRBV29-1 TRBD1 CSVVTGGTGEQYF TGCAGCGTTGTAACAGGGGGAACGGGGGAGCAGTACTTC
NA TRBJ1-2 TRBV28 NA CASSSPRTRVPYGYTF TGTGCCAGCAGTTCGCCTAGGACCAGGGTCCCCTATGGCTACACCTTC
few TRBJ2-7 TRBV5-1 NA CASSLAGPFYEQYF TGCGCCAGCAGCTTGGCCGGGCCTTTCTACGAGCAGTACTTC
NA TRBJ1-4 TRBV4-3 TRBD1 CASSQSGTGNEKLFF TGCGCCAGCAGCCAATCGGGGACAGGGAATGAAAAACTGTTTTTT
NA TRBJ1-2 TRBV12-3/TRBV12-4 NA CASSPLPGSGYTF TGTGCCAGCAGTCCCCTCCCCGGGAGTGGCTACACCTTC
NA TRBJ1-2 TRBV3-1 NA CASSQPGHLVAGYTF TGTGCCAGCAGTCAACCGGGACACCTGGTTGCAGGCTACACCTTC
NA TRBJ1-2 TRBV5-1 TRBD1 CASSNRGRNGYTF TGCGCCAGCAGCAACAGGGGAAGGAATGGCTACACCTTC
few TRBJ2-1 TRBV2 NA CASSVGRSFNNEQFF TGTGCCAGCAGTGTAGGGCGATCATTCAACAATGAGCAGTTCTTC
NA TRBJ1-3 TRBV7-9 TRBD1 CAIPGGAAGNTIYF TGTGCCATCCCAGGGGGGGCGGCTGGAAACACCATATATTTT
few TRBJ2-7 TRBV2 NA CASSEGVRPYEQYF TGTGCCAGCAGTGAGGGAGTCAGACCCTACGAGCAGTACTTC
NA TRBJ1-1 TRBV28 NA CASSLLAAPNTEAFF TGTGCCAGCAGTTTATTAGCGGCCCCGAACACTGAAGCTTTCTTT
NA TRBJ2-7 TRBV5-6 NA CASSFLTNTYEQYF TGTGCCAGCAGCTTTTTGACGAACACCTACGAGCAGTACTTC
few TRBJ2-1 TRBV11-3 NA CASSSHNEQFF TGTGCCAGCAGCTCTCACAATGAGCAGTTCTTC
few TRBJ2-1 TRBV7-8 TRBD1 CASSLSTGGFLYNEQFF TGTGCCAGCAGCTTATCTACAGGGGGCTTCCTCTACAATGAGCAGTTCTTC
NA TRBJ1-2 TRBV4-3 NA CASSQDIAPYGYTF TGCGCCAGCAGCCAAGATATTGCCCCTTATGGCTACACCTTC
few TRBJ2-1 TRBV11-2 TRBD1 CASSFDDRGTYNEQFF TGTGCCAGCAGCTTCGACGACAGGGGGACCTACAATGAGCAGTTCTTC
many TRBJ2-5 TRBV20-1 NA CSALKRAATLQETQYF TGCAGTGCTCTAAAACGAGCCGCAACCCTCCAAGAGACCCAGTACTTC
NA TRBJ2-5 TRBV2 NA CAVSQKTQYF TGTGCCGTGTCCCAGAAGACCCAGTACTTC
NA TRBJ2-7 TRBV18 NA CASSPGHSQTYEQYF TGTGCCAGCTCACCAGGGCACTCGCAGACCTACGAGCAGTACTTC
few TRBJ2-6 TRBV10-3 TRBD1 CAISEPGQGKATGANVLTF TGTGCCATCAGTGAGCCCGGACAGGGAAAGGCAACTGGGGCCAACGTCCTGACTTTC
few TRBJ2-7 TRBV20-1 TRBD1 CSARTGIEQYF TGCAGTGCGAGGACAGGGATCGAGCAGTACTTC
once TRBJ1-1 TRBV27 TRBD1 CASSHRDRPNTEAFF TGTGCCAGCAGTCACCGGGACAGACCTAACACTGAAGCTTTCTTT
NA TRBJ1-1 TRBV30 NA CAWSTGRTEAFF TGTGCCTGGTCCACAGGGAGGACTGAAGCTTTCTTT
NA TRBJ2-5 TRBV24-1 NA CATSDLEGIQETQYF TGTGCCACCAGTGATTTGGAAGGGATCCAAGAGACCCAGTACTTC
few TRBJ2-4 TRBV20-1 NA CSARGQGAAKNIQYF TGCAGTGCTAGAGGGCAAGGGGCCGCCAAAAACATTCAGTACTTC
NA TRBJ1-1 TRBV4-3 NA CASSQGRGAGNTEAFF TGCGCCAGCAGCCAAGGGCGAGGGGCGGGGAACACTGAAGCTTTCTTT
NA TRBJ2-1 TRBV5-4 NA CASSLVGQAKNEQFF TGTGCCAGCAGCTTAGTCGGTCAGGCCAAAAATGAGCAGTTCTTC
NA TRBJ2-1 TRBV4-1 TRBD2 CASSRPITQLAGRNEQFF TGCGCCAGCAGCCGGCCCATAACCCAACTAGCGGGAAGAAATGAGCAGTTCTTC
few TRBJ2-3 TRBV12-3/TRBV12-4 NA CASSFWGLSTDTQYF TGTGCCAGCAGTTTTTGGGGGCTGTCGACAGATACGCAGTATTTT
NA TRBJ2-7 TRBV24-1 NA CATSDGAYEQYF TGTGCCACCAGTGACGGGGCCTACGAGCAGTACTTC
NA TRBJ2-3 TRBV20-1 NA CSALVLGRRRDTQYF TGCAGTGCTTTGGTACTAGGCCGGAGGAGGGATACGCAGTATTTT
few TRBJ1-3 TRBV12-3/TRBV12-4 TRBD1 CASRDETGSGNTIYF TGTGCCAGCAGGGACGAGACAGGGTCTGGAAACACCATATATTTT
many TRBJ2-3 TRBV4-1 TRBD2 CASSQGLAGFTDTQYF TGCGCCAGCAGCCAAGGTCTAGCGGGTTTCACAGATACGCAGTATTTT